The clone carrying this T cell receptor beta chain was counted at least ten times. The data stem from a study of T-cell reconstitution after alpha-beta-depleted transplantation in children. Preparation of the TCRbeta library was carried out with unique molecular identifiers. TCRdb itself ran the PCR reads through MiXCR, one entry per CDR3 protein. The data hold 200,000 to 300,000 distinct CDR3 sequences, with around 12% observed a single time. Germline V gene data show CDR1 as SGHTA and CDR2 as FQGNSA. CDR3 size: 15 residues. The V and J ends lost 4 bases and 1 base respectively, with 14 bases between them.

The chain combines TRBV7-2 with TRBJ2-7; a weak D match, TRBD2 (5 bases). The TCR was taken from a human donor who donated a stem cell graft to a child with acute lymphoblastic leukemia. The sequenced sample was PBMCs from the stem cell graft donor, obtained from the stem cell graft. The CDR3 DNA reads as TGTGCCAGCAGCTCTCGGGTAGACTATTCCTACGAGCAGTACTTC. It yields the protein CASSSRVDYSYEQYF.